These T cell receptor beta chains were read from a single sample in a study of cytomegalovirus exposure and HLA in healthy donors. Using immunoSEQ multiplex PCR, the repertoire was profiled, and TCRdb retains in-frame clones only, with some absent. The repertoire holds approximately 110,000 clones, with approximately 82% as singletons. The specimen was PBMCs. These receptors came from a man aged 40-49 years in good health and CMV-seropositive. Each CDR3 is given with its conserved first and last residue. A D gene is named only where the DNA matches it firmly. Rows give clone size only sometimes, using once, few, many, or a class for an expanded clone.

TRBD2	.	TRBV7-3	TRBJ2-3	CASSSGLETDTQYF	TGTGCCAGCAGCTCCGGACTAGAAACAGATACGCAGTATTTT
TRBD1	.	TRBV7-2	TRBJ1-1	CASSFRDRVEAFF	TGTGCCAGCAGCTTCCGGGACAGGGTCGAAGCTTTCTTT
.	.	TRBV7-2	TRBJ2-3	CASSFQGRGTDTQYF	TGTGCCAGCAGCTTTCAGGGTCGGGGCACAGATACGCAGTATTTT
.	.	TRBV2	TRBJ2-7	CASSENGGVSYEQYF	TGTGCCAGCAGTGAAAACGGCGGGGTCTCCTACGAGCAGTACTTC
TRBD1	.	TRBV5-8	TRBJ1-5	CASSMGQNSNQPQHF	TGTGCCAGCAGCATGGGACAGAATAGCAATCAGCCCCAGCATTTT
TRBD1	.	TRBV27	TRBJ1-5	CASSFFGQGAIRAQHF	TGTGCCAGCAGTTTCTTCGGACAGGGGGCGATTCGGGCCCAGCATTTT
.	.	TRBV28	TRBJ1-6	CASSFSTGGNSPLHF	TGTGCCAGCAGTTTTTCGACAGGTGGGAATTCACCCCTCCACTTT
.	.	TRBV5-6	TRBJ1-6	CASSRGTGGAYSPLHF	TGTGCCAGCAGTAGAGGAACGGGTGGTGCTTATTCACCCCTCCACTTT
TRBD1	once	TRBV7-6	TRBJ2-7	CASSSRDRAVYEQYF	TGTGCCAGCAGCTCCCGGGACAGGGCTGTGTACGAGCAGTACTTC
TRBD2	once	TRBV5-4	TRBJ2-1	CASSLSGGTYNEQFF	TGTGCCAGCAGCCTCAGCGGGGGGACCTACAATGAGCAGTTCTTC
.	.	TRBV30	TRBJ1-5	CAWSVGQAAQPQHF	TGTGCCTGGAGTGTTGGGCAGGCCGCTCAGCCCCAGCATTTT
.	.	TRBV28	TRBJ2-2	CASRATGGDTGELFF	TGTGCCAGCAGGGCAACAGGGGGGGACACCGGGGAGCTGTTTTTT
.	.	TRBV7-3	TRBJ2-1	CASSLGYSAGYNEQFF	TGTGCCAGCAGCTTAGGCTACAGTGCAGGGTACAATGAGCAGTTCTTC
TRBD1	.	TRBV5-4	TRBJ1-4	CASSLGGQGGEKLFF	TGTGCCAGCAGCTTGGGGGGACAGGGAGGTGAAAAACTGTTTTTT
.	.	TRBV2	TRBJ1-5	CASSDVEAGDNQPQHF	TGTGCCAGCAGTGACGTTGAGGCAGGGGACAATCAGCCCCAGCATTTT
TRBD1	.	TRBV29-1	TRBJ2-6	CSVQTGGSGANVLTF	TGCAGCGTCCAGACAGGGGGCTCTGGGGCCAACGTCCTGACTTTC
TRBD2	once	TRBV7-2	TRBJ2-4	CASSSSGTSGRENSQYF	TGTGCCAGCAGCTCATCCGGGACTAGCGGGAGGGAAAACAGTCAGTACTTC
TRBD1	.	TRBV7-9	TRBJ1-1	CASSTWDRGNTEAFF	TGTGCCAGCAGCACCTGGGACAGGGGGAACACTGAAGCTTTCTTT
TRBD2	.	TRBV10-3	TRBJ2-7	CAIRRGTSGYEQYF	TGTGCCATCAGGCGGGGGACTAGCGGCTACGAGCAGTACTTC
TRBD2	.	TRBV2	TRBJ2-5	CASSTGDLAGGGEQYF	TGTGCCAGCAGCACGGGGGATCTAGCGGGAGGGGGTGAGCAGTACTTC
TRBD1	.	TRBV19	TRBJ1-1	CASRRDRNTEAFF	TGTGCCAGTAGGAGGGACAGGAACACTGAAGCTTTCTTT
TRBD1	.	TRBV28	TRBJ1-2	CASSLRQGRGYTF	TGTGCCAGCAGTTTACGACAGGGTAGAGGCTACACCTTC
.	.	TRBV21-1	TRBJ2-1	CASSKEGAVQGWDEQFF	TGTGCCAGCAGCAAAGAGGGGGCGGTACAGGGGTGGGATGAGCAGTTCTTC
TRBD1	.	TRBV28	TRBJ1-2	CASSLHRGQRDYGYTF	TGTGCCAGCAGTTTACACAGGGGCCAGAGGGACTATGGCTACACCTTC
.	.	TRBV5-1	TRBJ2-3	CASSLGWSTGTDTQYF	TGCGCCAGCAGCTTGGGATGGAGTACGGGCACAGATACGCAGTATTTT
TRBD2	.	TRBV29-1	TRBJ2-1	CSVGSGGRYNEQFF	TGCAGCGTTGGGAGCGGGGGGCGCTACAATGAGCAGTTCTTC
.	.	TRBV4-3	TRBJ2-3	CASSQDLGGAQDTQYF	TGCGCCAGCAGCCAAGATTTGGGGGGGGCCCAAGATACGCAGTATTTT
.	few	TRBV27	TRBJ2-7	CASSLFSERLYEQYF	TGTGCCAGCAGTTTATTTTCCGAGCGGCTCTACGAGCAGTACTTC
TRBD1	.	TRBV30	TRBJ1-5	CAWSLTGVDQPQHF	TGTGCCTGGAGTCTGACAGGGGTCGATCAGCCCCAGCATTTT
.	.	TRBV7-9	TRBJ1-5	CASSLGGGQPQHF	TGTGCCAGCAGCTTAGGGGGGGGTCAGCCCCAGCATTTT
TRBD2	.	TRBV11-3	TRBJ2-1	CASSLLRLASYSSYNEQFF	TGTGCCAGCAGCTTACTCCGACTAGCGTCCTATAGCTCCTACAATGAGCAGTTCTTC
.	few	TRBV2	TRBJ1-6	CASSERRGGDYSPLHF	TGTGCCAGCAGTGAGAGGAGGGGAGGGGATTATTCACCCCTCCACTTT
.	.	TRBV7-2	TRBJ2-1	CASSLGSSYNEQFF	TGTGCCAGCAGCTTGGGCAGCTCCTACAATGAGCAGTTCTTC
.	.	TRBV7-9	TRBJ1-1	CASSPRGNTEAFF	TGTGCCAGCAGCCCCCGAGGGAACACTGAAGCTTTCTTT
.	.	TRBV21-1	TRBJ1-3	CASSKGRVGNTIYF	TGTGCCAGCAGCAAAGGCAGGGTTGGAAACACCATATATTTT
TRBD2	few	TRBV7-3	TRBJ2-7	CASSLSAGAYEQYF	TGTGCCAGCAGCTTAAGTGCGGGAGCCTACGAGCAGTACTTC
.	.	TRBV2	TRBJ1-6	CASSKGQGGGYNSPLHF	TGTGCCAGCAGTAAGGGTCAGGGAGGGGGATATAATTCACCCCTCCACTTT
.	.	TRBV30	TRBJ1-1	CAWIRESDTEAFF	TGTGCCTGGATCCGGGAGTCGGACACTGAAGCTTTCTTT
.	.	TRBV19	TRBJ2-2	CASNIGLNTGELFF	TGTGCCAGTAACATAGGACTAAACACCGGGGAGCTGTTTTTT
.	.	TRBV27	TRBJ2-1	CASSVLSSYNEQFF	TGTGCCAGCAGTGTTCTGAGCTCCTACAATGAGCAGTTCTTC
.	.	TRBV28	TRBJ1-6	CASSLQGSNSPLHF	TGTGCCAGCAGTTTACAGGGGAGTAATTCACCCCTCCACTTT
.	.	TRBV30	TRBJ2-3	CALNGGLSDTQYF	TGTGCCCTGAACGGGGGTTTGTCAGATACGCAGTATTTT
.	.	TRBV30	TRBJ1-6	CAWVGDSRNSPLHF	TGTGCCTGGGTGGGCGACAGCAGGAATTCACCCCTCCACTTT
.	.	TRBV7-2	TRBJ2-7	CASSPGVDYEQYF	TGTGCCAGCAGCCCTGGGGTGGACTACGAGCAGTACTTC
TRBD2	.	TRBV5-1	TRBJ2-7	CASSLAGLAGVGYEQYF	TGCGCCAGCAGCTTGGCCGGTCTAGCGGGAGTCGGCTACGAGCAGTACTTC
.	.	TRBV19	TRBJ1-5	CASKGRGRDLNQPQHF	TGTGCCAGTAAAGGGAGGGGACGAGATTTGAATCAGCCCCAGCATTTT
TRBD1	few	TRBV5-4	TRBJ2-5	CASSSSGQGAQYF	TGTGCCAGCAGCTCGAGCGGCCAGGGGGCCCAGTACTTC
.	.	TRBV30	TRBJ2-7	CAWSVQSYSYEQYF	TGTGCCTGGAGTGTACAAAGTTACTCCTACGAGCAGTACTTC
TRBD2	few	TRBV2	TRBJ2-7	CASSAASGSYEQYF	TGTGCCAGCAGTGCGGCTAGCGGGAGTTACGAGCAGTACTTC
.	.	TRBV7-9	TRBJ1-3	CASSSVSGNVANTIYF	TGTGCCAGCAGCTCCGTGTCGGGTAACGTTGCAAACACCATATATTTT